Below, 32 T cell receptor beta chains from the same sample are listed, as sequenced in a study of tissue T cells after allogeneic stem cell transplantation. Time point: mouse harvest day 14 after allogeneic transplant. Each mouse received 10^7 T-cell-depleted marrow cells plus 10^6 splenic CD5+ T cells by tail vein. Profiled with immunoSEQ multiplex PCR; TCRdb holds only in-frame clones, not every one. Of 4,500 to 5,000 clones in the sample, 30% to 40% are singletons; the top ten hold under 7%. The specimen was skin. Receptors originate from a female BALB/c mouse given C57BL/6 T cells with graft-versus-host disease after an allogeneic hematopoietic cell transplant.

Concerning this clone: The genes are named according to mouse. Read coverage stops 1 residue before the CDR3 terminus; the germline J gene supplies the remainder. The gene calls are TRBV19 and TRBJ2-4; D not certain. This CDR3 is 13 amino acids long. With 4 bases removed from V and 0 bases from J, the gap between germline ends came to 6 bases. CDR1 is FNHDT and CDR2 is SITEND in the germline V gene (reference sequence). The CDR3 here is CASSRLSQNTLYF. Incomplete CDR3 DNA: TGTGCCAGCAGTCGACTCAGTCAAAACACCTTGTAC. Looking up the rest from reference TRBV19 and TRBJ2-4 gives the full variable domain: GGIITQTPKFLIGQEGQKLTLKCQQNFNHDTMYWYRQDSGKGLRLIYYSITENDLQKGDLSEGYDASREKKSSFSLTVTSAQKNEMAVFLCASSRLSQNTLYFGAGTRLSVL.

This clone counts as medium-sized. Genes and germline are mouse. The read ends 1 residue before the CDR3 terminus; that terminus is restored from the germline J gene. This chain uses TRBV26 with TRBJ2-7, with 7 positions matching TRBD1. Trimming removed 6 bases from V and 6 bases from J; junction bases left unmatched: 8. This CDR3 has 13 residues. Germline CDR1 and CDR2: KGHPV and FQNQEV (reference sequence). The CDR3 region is CASSRQGKSEQYF. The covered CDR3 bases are TGTGCCAGCAGCCGACAGGGTAAGAGTGAACAGTAC.

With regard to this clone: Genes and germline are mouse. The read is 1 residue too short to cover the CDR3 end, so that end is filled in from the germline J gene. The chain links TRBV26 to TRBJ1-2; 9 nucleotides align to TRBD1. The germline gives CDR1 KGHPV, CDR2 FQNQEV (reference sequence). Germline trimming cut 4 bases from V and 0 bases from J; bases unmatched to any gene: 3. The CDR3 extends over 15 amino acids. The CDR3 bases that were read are TGTGCCAGCAGTCGACAGGGGGTTGCAAACTCCGACTACACC. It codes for CASSRQGVANSDYT. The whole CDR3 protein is CASSRQGVANSDYTF.

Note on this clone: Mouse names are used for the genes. The DNA read from the CDR3 is TGTGCCAGCAGTCTGTCTATCAGGGAAAACACAGAAGTCTTC. This sequence encodes CASSLSIRENTEVF. The CDR3 as a whole reads CASSLSIRENTEVFF. J is TRBJ1-1 and V is TRBV26; tentatively, D is TRBD1 (5 bases). Read data end 1 residue before the CDR3 end; the end is taken from the germline J gene. The CDR3 has 15 amino acids. Germline-derived CDR1 and CDR2 are KGHPV and FQNQEV (reference sequence). V lost 0 bases and J lost 1, with 9 bases in between.

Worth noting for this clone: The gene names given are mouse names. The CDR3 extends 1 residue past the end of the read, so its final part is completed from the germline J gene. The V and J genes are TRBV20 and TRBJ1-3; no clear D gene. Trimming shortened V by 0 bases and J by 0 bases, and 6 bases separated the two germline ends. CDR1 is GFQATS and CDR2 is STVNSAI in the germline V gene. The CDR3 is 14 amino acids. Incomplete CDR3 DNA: TGTGGTGCTAGGGAATCCGCTTCTGGAAATACGCTCTAT. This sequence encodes CGARESASGNTLY. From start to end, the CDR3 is CGARESASGNTLYF.

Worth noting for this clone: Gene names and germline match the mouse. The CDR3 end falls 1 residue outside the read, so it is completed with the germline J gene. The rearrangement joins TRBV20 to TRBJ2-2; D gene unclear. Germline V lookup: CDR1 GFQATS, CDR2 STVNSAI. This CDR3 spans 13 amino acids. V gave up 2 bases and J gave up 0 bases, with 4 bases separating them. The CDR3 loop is CGARTSNTGQLYF. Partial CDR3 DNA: TGTGGTGCTAGGACATCAAACACCGGGCAGCTCTAC.

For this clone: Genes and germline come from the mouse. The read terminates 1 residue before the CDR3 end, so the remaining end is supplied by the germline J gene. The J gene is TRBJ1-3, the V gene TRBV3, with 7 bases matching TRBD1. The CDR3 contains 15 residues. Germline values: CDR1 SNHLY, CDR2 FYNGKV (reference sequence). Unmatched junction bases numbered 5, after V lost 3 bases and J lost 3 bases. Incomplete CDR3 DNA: TGTGCCAGCAGCTTCAGGGGACAGATTGGAAATACGCTCTAT. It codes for CASSFRGQIGNTLY. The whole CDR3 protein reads CASSFRGQIGNTLYF. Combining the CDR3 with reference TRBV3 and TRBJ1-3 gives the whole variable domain GPKVLQIPSHQIIDMGQMVTLNCDPVSNHLYFYWYKQILGQQMEFLVNFYNGKVMEKSKLFKDQFSVERPDGSYFTLKIQPTALEDSAVYFCASSFRGQIGNTLYFGEGSRLIVV.

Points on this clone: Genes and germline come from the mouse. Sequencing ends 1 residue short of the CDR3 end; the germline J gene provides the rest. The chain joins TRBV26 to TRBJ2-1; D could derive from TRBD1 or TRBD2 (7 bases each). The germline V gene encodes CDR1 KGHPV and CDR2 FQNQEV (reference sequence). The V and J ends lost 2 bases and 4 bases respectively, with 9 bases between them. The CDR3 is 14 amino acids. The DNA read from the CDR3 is TGTGCCAGCAGTCTGCAGGGGGGGTATGCTGAGCAGTTC. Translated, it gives CASSLQGGYAEQF. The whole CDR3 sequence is CASSLQGGYAEQFF.

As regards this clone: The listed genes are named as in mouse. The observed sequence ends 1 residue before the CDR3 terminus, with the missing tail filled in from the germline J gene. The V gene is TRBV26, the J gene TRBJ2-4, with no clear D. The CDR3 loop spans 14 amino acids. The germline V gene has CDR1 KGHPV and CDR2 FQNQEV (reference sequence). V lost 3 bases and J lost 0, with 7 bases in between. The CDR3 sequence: CASSLQSSQNTLYF. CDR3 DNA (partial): TGTGCCAGCAGTCTCCAGTCTAGTCAAAACACCTTGTAC.

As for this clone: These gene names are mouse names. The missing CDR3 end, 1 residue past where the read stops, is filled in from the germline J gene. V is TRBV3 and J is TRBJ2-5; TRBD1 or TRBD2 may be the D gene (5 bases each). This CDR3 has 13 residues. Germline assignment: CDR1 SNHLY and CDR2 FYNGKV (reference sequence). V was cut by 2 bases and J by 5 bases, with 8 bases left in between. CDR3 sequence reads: CASSLRGGDTQYF. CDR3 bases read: TGTGCCAGCAGCTTAAGGGGCGGAGACACCCAGTAC.

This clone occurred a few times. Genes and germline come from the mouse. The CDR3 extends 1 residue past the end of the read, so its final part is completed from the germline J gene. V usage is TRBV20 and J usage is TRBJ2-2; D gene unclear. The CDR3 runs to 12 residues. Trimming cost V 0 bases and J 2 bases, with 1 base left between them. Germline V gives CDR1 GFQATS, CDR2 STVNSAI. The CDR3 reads CGARDNTGQLYF. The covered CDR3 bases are TGTGGTGCTAGGGACAACACCGGGCAGCTCTAC.

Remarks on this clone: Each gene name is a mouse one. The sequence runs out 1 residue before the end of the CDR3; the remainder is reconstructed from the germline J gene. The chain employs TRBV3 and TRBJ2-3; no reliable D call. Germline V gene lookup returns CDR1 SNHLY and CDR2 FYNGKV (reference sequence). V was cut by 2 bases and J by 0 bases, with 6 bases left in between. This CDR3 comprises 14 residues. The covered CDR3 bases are TGTGCCAGCAGCTTAAGCTCGAGTGCAGAAACGCTGTAT. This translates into CASSLSSSAETLY. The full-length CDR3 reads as CASSLSSSAETLYF.

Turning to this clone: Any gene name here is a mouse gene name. CDR3 region: CASSGLGVYAEQFF. Incomplete CDR3 DNA: TGTGCCAGCAGCGGACTGGGGGTCTATGCTGAGCAGTTC. The chain combines TRBV26 with TRBJ2-1; 10 bases map to TRBD2. The CDR3 end is not reached by the read, which stops 1 residue before it; the germline J gene fills it in. Germline loops: CDR1 KGHPV, CDR2 FQNQEV (reference sequence). The ends lost 6 bases at V and 3 bases at J; junction bases unmatched: 2. The CDR3 contains 14 residues. Based on the CDR3 plus reference TRBV26 and TRBJ2-1, the full variable domain is NSKVIQTPRYLVKGQGQKAKMRCIPEKGHPVVFWYQQNKNNEFKFLINFQNQEVLQQIDMTEKRFSAECPSNSPCSLEIQSSEAGDSALYLCASSGLGVYAEQFFGPGTRLTVL.

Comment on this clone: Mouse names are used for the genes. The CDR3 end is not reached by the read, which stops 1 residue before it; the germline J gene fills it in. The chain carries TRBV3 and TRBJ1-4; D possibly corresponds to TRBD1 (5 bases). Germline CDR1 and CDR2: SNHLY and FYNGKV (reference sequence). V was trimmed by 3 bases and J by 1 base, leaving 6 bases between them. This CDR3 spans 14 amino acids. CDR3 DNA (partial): TGTGCCAGCAGCTTTGGGGGTTCCAACGAAAGATTATTT. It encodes CASSFGGSNERLF. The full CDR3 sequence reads CASSFGGSNERLFF. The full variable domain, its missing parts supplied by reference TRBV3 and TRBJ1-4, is GPKVLQIPSHQIIDMGQMVTLNCDPVSNHLYFYWYKQILGQQMEFLVNFYNGKVMEKSKLFKDQFSVERPDGSYFTLKIQPTALEDSAVYFCASSFGGSNERLFFGHGTKLSVL.

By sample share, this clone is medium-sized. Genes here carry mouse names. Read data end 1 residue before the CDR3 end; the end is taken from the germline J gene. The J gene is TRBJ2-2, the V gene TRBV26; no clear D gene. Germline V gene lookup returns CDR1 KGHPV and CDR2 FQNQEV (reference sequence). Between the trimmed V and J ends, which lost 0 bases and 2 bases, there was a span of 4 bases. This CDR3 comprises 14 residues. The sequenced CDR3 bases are TGTGCCAGCAGTCTGTCCATTAACACCGGGCAGCTCTAC. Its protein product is CASSLSINTGQLY. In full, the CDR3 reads CASSLSINTGQLYF. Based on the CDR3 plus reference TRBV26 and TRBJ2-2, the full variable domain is NSKVIQTPRYLVKGQGQKAKMRCIPEKGHPVVFWYQQNKNNEFKFLINFQNQEVLQQIDMTEKRFSAECPSNSPCSLEIQSSEAGDSALYLCASSLSINTGQLYFGEGSKLTVL.

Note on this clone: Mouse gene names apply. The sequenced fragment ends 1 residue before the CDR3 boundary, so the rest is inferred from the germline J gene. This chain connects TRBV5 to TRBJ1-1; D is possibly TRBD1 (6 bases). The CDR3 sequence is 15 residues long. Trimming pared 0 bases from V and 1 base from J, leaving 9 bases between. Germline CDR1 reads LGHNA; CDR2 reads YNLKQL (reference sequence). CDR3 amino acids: CASSQDWGANTEVFF. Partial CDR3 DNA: TGTGCCAGCAGCCAAGATTGGGGGGCGAACACAGAAGTCTTC.

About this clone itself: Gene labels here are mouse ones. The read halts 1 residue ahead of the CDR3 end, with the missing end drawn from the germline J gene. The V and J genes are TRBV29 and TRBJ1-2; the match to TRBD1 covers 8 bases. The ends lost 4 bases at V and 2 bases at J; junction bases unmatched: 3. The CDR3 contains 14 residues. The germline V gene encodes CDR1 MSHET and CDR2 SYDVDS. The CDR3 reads CASSYGQGNSDYTF. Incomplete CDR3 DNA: TGTGCTAGCAGTTACGGACAGGGCAACTCCGACTACACC.

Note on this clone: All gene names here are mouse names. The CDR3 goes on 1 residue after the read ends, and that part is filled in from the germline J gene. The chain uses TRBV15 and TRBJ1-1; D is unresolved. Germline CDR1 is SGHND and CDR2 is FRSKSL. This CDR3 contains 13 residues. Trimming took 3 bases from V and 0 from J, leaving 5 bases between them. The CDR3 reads CASSLGTNTEVFF. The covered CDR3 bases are TGTGCCAGCAGTTTGGGGACAAACACAGAAGTCTTC.

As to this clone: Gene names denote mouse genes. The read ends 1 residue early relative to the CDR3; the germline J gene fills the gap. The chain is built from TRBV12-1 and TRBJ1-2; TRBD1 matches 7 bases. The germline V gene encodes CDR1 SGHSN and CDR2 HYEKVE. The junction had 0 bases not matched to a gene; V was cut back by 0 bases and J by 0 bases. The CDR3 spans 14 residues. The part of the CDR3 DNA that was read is TGTGCCAGCTCTCTCGGACAGGCAAACTCCGACTACACC. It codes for CASSLGQANSDYT. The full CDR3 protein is CASSLGQANSDYTF.

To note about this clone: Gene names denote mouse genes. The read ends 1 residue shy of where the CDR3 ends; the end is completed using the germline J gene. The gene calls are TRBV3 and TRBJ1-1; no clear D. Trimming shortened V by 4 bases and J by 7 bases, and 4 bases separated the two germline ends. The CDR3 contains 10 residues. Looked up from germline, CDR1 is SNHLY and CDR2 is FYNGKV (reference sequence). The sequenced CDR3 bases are TGTGCCAGCAGCTACAGAGAAGTCTTC. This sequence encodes CASSYREVF. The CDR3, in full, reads CASSYREVFF.

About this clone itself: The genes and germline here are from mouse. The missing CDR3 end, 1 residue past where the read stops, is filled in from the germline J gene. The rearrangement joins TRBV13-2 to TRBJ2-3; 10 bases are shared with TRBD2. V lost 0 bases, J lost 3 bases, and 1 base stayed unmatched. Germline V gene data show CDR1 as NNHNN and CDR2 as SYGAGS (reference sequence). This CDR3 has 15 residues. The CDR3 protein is CASGDEGLGAETLYF. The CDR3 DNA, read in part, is TGTGCCAGCGGTGATGAGGGACTGGGGGCAGAAACGCTGTAT.

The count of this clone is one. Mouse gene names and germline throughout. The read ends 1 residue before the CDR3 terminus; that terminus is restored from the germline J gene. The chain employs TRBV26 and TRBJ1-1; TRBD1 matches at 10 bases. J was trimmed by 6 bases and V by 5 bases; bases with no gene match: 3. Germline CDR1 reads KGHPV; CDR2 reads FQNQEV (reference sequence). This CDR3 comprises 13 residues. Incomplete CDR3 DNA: TGTGCCAGCAGTGACAGGGGGCGGGCAGAAGTCTTC. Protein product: CASSDRGRAEVF. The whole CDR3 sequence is CASSDRGRAEVFF.

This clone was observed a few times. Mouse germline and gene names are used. CDR3: CASSRQGAWDTQYF. Incomplete CDR3 DNA: TGTGCCAGCAGTCGACAGGGGGCATGGGACACCCAGTAC. V gene TRBV26 combines with J gene TRBJ2-5; 10 positions match TRBD1. The read finishes 1 residue shy of the CDR3 end, and the germline J gene is used to complete it. In germline, CDR1 is KGHPV, CDR2 FQNQEV (reference sequence). The CDR3 consists of 14 residues. Unmatched junction bases numbered 4, after V lost 4 bases and J lost 6 bases. Supplemented by reference TRBV26 and TRBJ2-5, the full variable domain reads NSKVIQTPRYLVKGQGQKAKMRCIPEKGHPVVFWYQQNKNNEFKFLINFQNQEVLQQIDMTEKRFSAECPSNSPCSLEIQSSEAGDSALYLCASSRQGAWDTQYFGPGTRLLVL.

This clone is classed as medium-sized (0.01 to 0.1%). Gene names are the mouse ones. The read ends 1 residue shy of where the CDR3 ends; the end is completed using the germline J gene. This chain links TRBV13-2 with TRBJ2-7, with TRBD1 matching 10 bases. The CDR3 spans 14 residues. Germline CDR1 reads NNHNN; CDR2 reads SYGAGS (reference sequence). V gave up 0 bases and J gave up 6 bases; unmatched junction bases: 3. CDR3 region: CASGDGQGAGEQYF. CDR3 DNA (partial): TGTGCCAGCGGTGATGGACAGGGGGCGGGTGAACAGTAC.

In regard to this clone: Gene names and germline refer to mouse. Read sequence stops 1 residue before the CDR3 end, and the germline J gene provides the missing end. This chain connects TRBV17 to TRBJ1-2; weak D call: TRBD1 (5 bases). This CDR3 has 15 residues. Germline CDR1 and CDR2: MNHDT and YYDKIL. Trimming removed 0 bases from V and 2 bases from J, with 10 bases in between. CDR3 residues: CASSRDGGGNSDYTF. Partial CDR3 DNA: TGTGCTAGCAGTAGAGATGGGGGAGGGAACTCCGACTACACC.

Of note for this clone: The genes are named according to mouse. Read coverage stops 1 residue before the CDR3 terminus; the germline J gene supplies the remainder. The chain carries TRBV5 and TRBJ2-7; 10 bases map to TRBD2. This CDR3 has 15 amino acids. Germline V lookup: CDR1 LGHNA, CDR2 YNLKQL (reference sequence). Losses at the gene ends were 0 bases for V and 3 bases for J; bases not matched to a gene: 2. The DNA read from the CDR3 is TGTGCCAGCAGCCAAGAGGGGACTGGGGTCTATGAACAGTAC. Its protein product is CASSQEGTGVYEQY. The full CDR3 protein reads CASSQEGTGVYEQYF.

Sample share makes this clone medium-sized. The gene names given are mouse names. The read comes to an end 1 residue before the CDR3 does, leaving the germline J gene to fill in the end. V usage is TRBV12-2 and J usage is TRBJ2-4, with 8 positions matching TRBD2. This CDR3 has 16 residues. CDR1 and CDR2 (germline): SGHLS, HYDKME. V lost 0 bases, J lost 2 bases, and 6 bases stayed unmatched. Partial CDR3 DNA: TGTGCCAGCTCTCTCGAACGGGGGGGCCTTCAAAACACCTTGTAC. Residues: CASSLERGGLQNTLY. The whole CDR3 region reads CASSLERGGLQNTLYF.

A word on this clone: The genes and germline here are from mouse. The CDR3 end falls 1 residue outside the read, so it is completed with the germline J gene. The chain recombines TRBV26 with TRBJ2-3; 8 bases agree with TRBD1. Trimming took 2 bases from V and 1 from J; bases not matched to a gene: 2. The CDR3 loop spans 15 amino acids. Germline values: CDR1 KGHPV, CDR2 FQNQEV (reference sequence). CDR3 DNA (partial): TGTGCCAGCAGTCTGACAGGGGGTGGTGCAGAAACGCTGTAT. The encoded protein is CASSLTGGGAETLY. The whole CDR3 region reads CASSLTGGGAETLYF. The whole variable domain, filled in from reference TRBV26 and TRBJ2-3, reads NSKVIQTPRYLVKGQGQKAKMRCIPEKGHPVVFWYQQNKNNEFKFLINFQNQEVLQQIDMTEKRFSAECPSNSPCSLEIQSSEAGDSALYLCASSLTGGGAETLYFGSGTRLTVL.

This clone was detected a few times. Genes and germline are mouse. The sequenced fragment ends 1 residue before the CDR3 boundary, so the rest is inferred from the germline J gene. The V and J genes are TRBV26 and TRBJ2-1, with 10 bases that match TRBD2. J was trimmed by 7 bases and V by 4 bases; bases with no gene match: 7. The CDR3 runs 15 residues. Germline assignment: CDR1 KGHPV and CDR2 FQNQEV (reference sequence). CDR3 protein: CASSRDWGRGAEQFF. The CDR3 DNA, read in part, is TGTGCCAGCAGTCGGGACTGGGGCCGGGGGGCTGAGCAGTTC.

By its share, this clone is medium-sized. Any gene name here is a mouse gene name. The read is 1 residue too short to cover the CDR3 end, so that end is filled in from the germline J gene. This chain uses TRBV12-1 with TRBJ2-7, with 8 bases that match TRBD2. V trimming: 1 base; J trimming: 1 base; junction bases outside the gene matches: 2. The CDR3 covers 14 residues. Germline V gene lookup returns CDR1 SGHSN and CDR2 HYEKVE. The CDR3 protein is CASSLWGGSYEQYF. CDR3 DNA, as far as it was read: TGTGCCAGCTCTCTGTGGGGGGGTTCCTATGAACAGTAC.

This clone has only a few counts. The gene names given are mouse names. The covered CDR3 bases are TGTGCCAGCAGTCTGGGGACAGGGAACACAGAAGTCTTC. Protein: CASSLGTGNTEVF. From start to end, the CDR3 is CASSLGTGNTEVFF. The chain combines TRBV26 with TRBJ1-1, with 8 bases aligning to TRBD1. With the read ending 1 residue before the CDR3 end, the germline J gene is used to fill in that end. In germline, CDR1 is KGHPV, CDR2 FQNQEV (reference sequence). V lost 2 bases and J lost 1; bases outside the gene matches: 0. The CDR3 contains 14 residues.

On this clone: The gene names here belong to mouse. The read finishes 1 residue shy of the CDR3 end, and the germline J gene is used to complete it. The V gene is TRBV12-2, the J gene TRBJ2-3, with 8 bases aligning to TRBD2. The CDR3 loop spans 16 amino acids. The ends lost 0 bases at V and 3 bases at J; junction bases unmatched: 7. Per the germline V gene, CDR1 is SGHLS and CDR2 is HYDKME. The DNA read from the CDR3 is TGTGCCAGCTCTCTCGCTTGGGGGGGTGGAGCAGAAACGCTGTAT. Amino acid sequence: CASSLAWGGGAETLY. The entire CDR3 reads CASSLAWGGGAETLYF.